These 25 T cell receptor beta chains were all obtained from the same sample, sequenced in a study of blood T cell repertoires in COVID-19. The table came from immunoSEQ multiplex PCR; TCRdb's copy has only in-frame clones and leaves some out. The profile shows approximately 150,000 clones, approximately 88% of them singletons. The sequenced sample was peripheral blood. The receptors originated from a human donor in a cohort sampled during active COVID-19.

V and J are TRBV7-8 and TRBJ2-7, with 7 bases fitting TRBD1. Unmatched junction bases numbered 7, after V lost 2 bases and J lost 0 bases. In germline, CDR1 is SGHVS, CDR2 FQNEAQ. This CDR3 contains 16 residues. The CDR3 DNA sequence: TGTGCCAGCAGCTTACCCAGGACAGGTGACTCCTACGAGCAGTACTTC. Encoded protein: CASSLPRTGDSYEQYF.

V and J are TRBV9 and TRBJ2-1, with D hard to call. Germline loops: CDR1 SGDLS, CDR2 YYNGEE. This CDR3 comprises 14 residues. Trimming stripped 2 bases from V and 8 bases from J, with 14 bases between. CDR3 protein: CASSVSSFLHEQFF. CDR3 bases: TGTGCCAGCAGCGTTAGTAGCTTCCTTCATGAGCAGTTCTTC.

As to this clone: Other DNA variants within this sample encode the same CDR3. CDR3 sequence: CASSPGGNYGYTF. The CDR3 DNA reads as TGTGCCAGTTCGCCAGGGGGGAACTATGGCTACACCTTC. The genes are TRBV5-4 and TRBJ1-2; TRBD1 agrees at 7 bases. The CDR3 covers 13 residues. Germline V gives CDR1 SGHNT, CDR2 YYREEE (reference sequence). V lost 8 bases and J lost 2; bases outside the gene matches: 6.

This clone was observed a single time. The J gene is TRBJ2-1, the V gene TRBV19, with 9 bases fitting TRBD1. J gave up 6 bases and V 9 bases, and 9 bases lay outside the gene matches. CDR3 length: 14 amino acids. CDR1 and CDR2 (germline): LNHDA, SQIVND (reference sequence). The CDR3: CASRGTGTINEQFF. CDR3 bases: TGTGCCAGCCGGGGGACAGGGACGATCAATGAGCAGTTCTTC.

This chain uses TRBV7-2 with TRBJ2-3; 9 bases agree with TRBD1. Germline V lookup: CDR1 SGHTA, CDR2 FQGNSA. Unmatched junction bases numbered 4, after V lost 4 bases and J lost 2 bases. This CDR3 is built from 15 residues. The CDR3 reads CASSSGQGYTDTQYF. The CDR3 nucleotides read TGTGCCAGCAGCTCGGGACAGGGCTACACAGATACGCAGTATTTT.

This clone occurred once. The chain recombines TRBV4-3 with TRBJ1-1; weak D call: TRBD1 (5 bases). Germline-derived CDR1 and CDR2 are LGHNA and YSLEER. The CDR3 has 14 residues. The germline V and J ends were trimmed by 0 bases and 5 bases, with 10 bases remaining between them. In DNA form, the CDR3 reads TGCGCCAGCAGCCAAGATCCTTACAGGACTGAAGCTTTCTTT. Residues: CASSQDPYRTEAFF.

In this sample, this clone turned up once. V gene TRBV27 combines with J gene TRBJ2-3; 10 nucleotides match TRBD1. Unmatched junction bases numbered 6, after V lost 8 bases and J lost 4 bases. Germline-derived CDR1 and CDR2 are MNHEY and SMNVEV (reference sequence). The CDR3 spans 14 residues. CDR3 nucleotide sequence: TGTGCCAGCCGACAGGGGGCGAATGCAGATACGCAGTATTTT. It encodes CASRQGANADTQYF.

Only a few counts were recorded for this clone. This chain uses TRBV25-1 with TRBJ1-1; D not certain. Germline CDR1 MGHDK, CDR2 SYGVNS. The CDR3 contains 13 residues. Trimming took 4 bases from V and 0 from J, leaving 6 bases between them. CDR3 coding DNA: TGTGCCAGCAGTGGACACCTGAACACTGAAGCTTTCTTT. It translates to CASSGHLNTEAFF.

V gene TRBV2 combines with J gene TRBJ2-7, with 12 positions matching TRBD2. Germline V gene lookup returns CDR1 SNHLY and CDR2 FYNNEI. CDR3 length: 13 residues. The CDR3 coding sequence is TGTGCAGCGGGGACTAGCGGGTTCTACGAGCAGTACTTC. This codes for CAAGTSGFYEQYF. Combining the CDR3 with reference TRBV2 and TRBJ2-7 gives the whole variable domain EPEVTQTPSHQVTQMGQEVILRCVPISNHLYFYWYRQILGQKVEFLVSFYNNEISEKSEIFDDQFSVERPDGSNFTLKIRSTKLEDSAMYFCAAGTSGFYEQYFGPGTRLTVT.

This clone was recorded only once. The chain is built from TRBV6-5 and TRBJ2-7; 9 bases align to TRBD1. Per germline, CDR1 MNHEY and CDR2 SVGAGI. The J segment lost 4 bases and the V segment lost 6 bases, leaving 7 bases of the junction unmatched. The CDR3 covers 14 residues. In DNA, the CDR3 is TGTGCCAGCAGCGACGGACAGGGGTCGTACGAGCAGTACTTC. Translation gives CASSDGQGSYEQYF.

CDR3 residues: CASSPGTSGSGTYNEQFF. In DNA, the CDR3 is TGTGCCAGCAGTCCCGGGACTAGCGGGAGTGGAACCTACAATGAGCAGTTCTTC. The chain employs TRBV28 and TRBJ2-1; 14 bases fit TRBD2. The CDR3 consists of 18 residues. The V and J ends lost 5 bases and 2 bases, in that order; junction bases with no gene match: 8. Germline V gene lookup returns CDR1 MDHEN and CDR2 SYDVKM.

The rearrangement joins TRBV28 to TRBJ2-1; 11 positions agree with TRBD1. The J segment lost 7 bases and the V segment lost 6 bases, leaving 8 bases of the junction unmatched. In germline, CDR1 is MDHEN, CDR2 SYDVKM. This CDR3 region has 15 residues. This CDR3 reads CASSRTGGAGNEQFF. DNA of the CDR3: TGTGCCAGCAGCCGGACAGGGGGCGCAGGGAATGAGCAGTTCTTC.

The chain links TRBV3-1 (or the pseudogene TRBV3-2) to TRBJ2-7; 8 bases are a match to TRBD2. Per the germline V gene, CDR1 is LGHDT and CDR2 is YNNKEL (reference sequence). V gave up 2 bases and J gave up 4 bases; unmatched junction bases: 7. There are 15 residues in the CDR3. The CDR3 bases are TGTGCCAGCAGCCAAAAGGCACTAGCGGTATACGAGCAGTACTTC. It is translated as CASSQKALAVYEQYF.

This clone occurred a few times. The V call is TRBV29-1, the J call TRBJ1-1, with TRBD1 matching over 7 bases. Per germline, CDR1 SQVTM and CDR2 ANQGSEA. V was pared by 7 bases and J by 2 bases, with 7 bases of the junction left unmatched. The CDR3 is 13 residues long. Here the CDR3 DNA reads TGCAGCGCCCATAACAGGGGAAACACTGAAGCTTTCTTT. Its translation is CSAHNRGNTEAFF.

The V gene is TRBV6-5, the J gene TRBJ1-5; 9 nucleotides match TRBD1. V gave up 5 bases and J gave up 2 bases; unmatched junction bases: 4. Germline V gene sequence: CDR1 MNHEY, CDR2 SVGAGI. The CDR3 consists of 15 residues. CDR3 region: CASSTRDRGNQPQHF. As DNA, the CDR3 is TGTGCCAGCAGTACCCGGGACAGGGGCAATCAGCCCCAGCATTTT.

The chain carries TRBV19 and TRBJ2-3; TRBD2 matches 13 bases. The CDR3 is 18 residues long. J was trimmed by 4 bases and V by 5 bases; bases with no gene match: 12. Germline lookup yields CDR1 LNHDA and CDR2 SQIVND (reference sequence). The DNA of the CDR3 is TGTGCCAGTAGTCCTCGGACTAGCGGGAGCCCCGGGGCAGATACGCAGTATTTT. Translating it yields CASSPRTSGSPGADTQYF.

This clone was observed a few times. The chain has TRBV3-1 (or the pseudogene TRBV3-2) and TRBJ2-3; no clear D. Germline values: CDR1 LGHDT, CDR2 YNNKEL (reference sequence). The CDR3 is made up of 13 amino acids. The V and J ends lost 4 bases and 4 bases respectively, with 9 bases between them. This CDR3 reads CASSPTGADTQYF. The CDR3 DNA reads as TGTGCCAGCAGCCCCACCGGAGCAGATACGCAGTATTTT.

This clone appeared a single time. The chain carries TRBV7-8 and TRBJ1-1, with 7 bases that match TRBD1. V was clipped by 3 bases and J by 4 bases; unmatched bases: 5. The CDR3 is 14 residues long. Germline CDR1 and CDR2: SGHVS and FQNEAQ. The CDR3 here is CASSFTGETTEAFF. The CDR3 DNA sequence: TGTGCCAGCAGCTTCACAGGGGAGACCACTGAAGCTTTCTTT.

This chain uses TRBV29-1 with TRBJ2-7, with 8 bases aligning to TRBD2. Germline loops: CDR1 SQVTM, CDR2 ANQGSEA. The CDR3 is 14 amino acids. V gave up 5 bases and J gave up 0 bases; unmatched junction bases: 6. Here the CDR3 DNA reads TGCAGCGTTTTGGGACTAGAAGACTCCTACGAGCAGTACTTC. Amino acids: CSVLGLEDSYEQYF.

J is TRBJ2-1 and V is TRBV11-3; D is perhaps TRBD1 (6 bases). The germline CDR1 and CDR2 sequences are SGHNT and YENEEA. V lost 4 bases, J lost 0 bases, and 10 bases lay in between. CDR3 length: 15 residues. In DNA, the CDR3 is TGTGCCAGCAGCTCACAGGGTTACTCCTACAATGAGCAGTTCTTC. Protein product: CASSSQGYSYNEQFF.

The chain uses TRBV5-1 and TRBJ1-1; 11 bases are a match to TRBD1. CDR1 SGHRS and CDR2 YFSETQ come from the germline V gene. V was clipped by 5 bases and J by 4 bases; unmatched bases: 1. The CDR3 sequence is 13 residues long. CDR3 nucleotide sequence: TGCGCCAGCAGGGGGACAGGGGGCACTGAAGCTTTCTTT. This translates into CASRGTGGTEAFF.

Written as DNA, the CDR3 is TGCGCCAGCAGCCACGGGATTCGCGGGGGCTTTAATGAGCAGTTCTTC. Amino acid sequence: CASSHGIRGGFNEQFF. The J gene is TRBJ2-1, the V gene TRBV4-3; perhaps TRBD2 as D (7 bases). This CDR3 has 16 amino acids. V lost 3 bases, J lost 7 bases, and 19 bases lay in between. CDR1 is LGHNA and CDR2 is YSLEER in the germline V gene.

The CDR3 sequence: CASSLLRGESPLHF. The DNA of the CDR3 is TGTGCCAGCAGCTTACTCAGGGGTGAATCACCCCTCCACTTT. The V and J genes are TRBV11-2 and TRBJ1-6; D may be TRBD1 (6 bases). The germline CDR1 and CDR2 sequences are SGHAT and FQNNGV. V was trimmed by 2 bases and J by 10 bases, leaving 12 bases between them. CDR3 size: 14 residues.

The chain combines TRBV5-6 with TRBJ2-3, with TRBD1 identical over 7 bases. CDR3 length: 17 amino acids. Germline assignment: CDR1 SGHDT and CDR2 YYEEEE. Trimming at V came to 0 bases and at J to 6 bases, leaving 13 bases not matched to a gene. The CDR3 region has the DNA TGTGCCAGCAGCTTGGCCCTAGGACAGGAACCTCGGGATACGCAGTATTTT. Its translation is CASSLALGQEPRDTQYF.

The rearrangement joins TRBV7-2 to TRBJ2-7; D gene unclear. CDR3 length equals 11 residues. The V gene lost 3 bases and the J gene lost 7 bases, with 7 bases spanning the gap. From germline, CDR1 is SGHTA and CDR2 FQGNSA. The CDR3 DNA reads as TGTGCCAGCAGCTTTACACAGGAGCAGTACTTC. Protein: CASSFTQEQYF.